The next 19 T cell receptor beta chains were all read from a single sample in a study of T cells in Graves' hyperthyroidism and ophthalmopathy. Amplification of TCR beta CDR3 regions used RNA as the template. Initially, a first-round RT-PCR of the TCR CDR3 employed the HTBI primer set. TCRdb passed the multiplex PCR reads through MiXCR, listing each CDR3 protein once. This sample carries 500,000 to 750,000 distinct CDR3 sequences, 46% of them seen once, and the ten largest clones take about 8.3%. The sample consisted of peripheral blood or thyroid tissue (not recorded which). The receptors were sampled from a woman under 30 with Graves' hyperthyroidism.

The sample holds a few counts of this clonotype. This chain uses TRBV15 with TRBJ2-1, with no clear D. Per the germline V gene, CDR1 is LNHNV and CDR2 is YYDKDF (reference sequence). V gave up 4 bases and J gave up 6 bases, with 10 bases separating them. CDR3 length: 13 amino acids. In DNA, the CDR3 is TGTGCCACCAGCACAACCTTTGGCAATGAGCAGTTCTTC. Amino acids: CATSTTFGNEQFF.

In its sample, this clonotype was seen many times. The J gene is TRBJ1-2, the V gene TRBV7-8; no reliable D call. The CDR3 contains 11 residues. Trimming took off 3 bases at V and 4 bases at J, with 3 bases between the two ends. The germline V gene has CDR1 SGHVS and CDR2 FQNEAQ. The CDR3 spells CASSFFYGYTF. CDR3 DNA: TGTGCCAGCAGCTTCTTCTATGGCTACACCTTC.

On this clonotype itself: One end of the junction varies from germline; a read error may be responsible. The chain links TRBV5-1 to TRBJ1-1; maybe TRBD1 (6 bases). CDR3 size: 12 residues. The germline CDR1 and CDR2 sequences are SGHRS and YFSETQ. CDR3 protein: CASSIGGTETFF. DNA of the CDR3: TGCGCCAGCAGTATAGGGGGGACTGAAACTTTCTTT.

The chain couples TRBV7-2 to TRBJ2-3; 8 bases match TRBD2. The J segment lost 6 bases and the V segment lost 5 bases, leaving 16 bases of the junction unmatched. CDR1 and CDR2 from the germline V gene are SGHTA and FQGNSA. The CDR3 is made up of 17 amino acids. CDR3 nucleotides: TGTGCCAGCAGCCGCGGACTAACGGGAGGGCCCGGGGATACGCAGTATTTT. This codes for CASSRGLTGGPGDTQYF.

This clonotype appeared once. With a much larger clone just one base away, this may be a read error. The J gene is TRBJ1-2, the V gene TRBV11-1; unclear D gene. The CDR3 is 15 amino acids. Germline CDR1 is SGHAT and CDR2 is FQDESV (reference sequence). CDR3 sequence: CASSQRAGELYGCTF. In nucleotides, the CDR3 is TGTGCCAGCAGCCAAAGGGCAGGAGAACTCTATGGCTGCACCTTC.

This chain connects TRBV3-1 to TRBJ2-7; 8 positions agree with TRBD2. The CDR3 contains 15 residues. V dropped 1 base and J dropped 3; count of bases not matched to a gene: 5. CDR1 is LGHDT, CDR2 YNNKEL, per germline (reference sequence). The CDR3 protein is CASSQAWLAGYEQYF. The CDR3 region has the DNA TGTGCCAGCAGCCAAGCGTGGCTAGCGGGCTACGAGCAGTACTTC.

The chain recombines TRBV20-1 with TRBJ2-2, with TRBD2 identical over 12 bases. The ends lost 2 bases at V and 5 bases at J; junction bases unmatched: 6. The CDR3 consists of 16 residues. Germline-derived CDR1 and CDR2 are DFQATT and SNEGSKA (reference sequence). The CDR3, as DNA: TGCAGTGCTAGATCTAGCGGGGGGGCCGGTACCGGGGAGCTGTTTTTT. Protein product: CSARSSGGAGTGELFF.

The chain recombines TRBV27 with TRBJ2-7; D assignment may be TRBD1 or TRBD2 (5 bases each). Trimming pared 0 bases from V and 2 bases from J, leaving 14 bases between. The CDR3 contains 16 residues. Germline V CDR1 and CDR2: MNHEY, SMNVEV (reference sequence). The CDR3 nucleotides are TGTGCCAGCAGTTTATCGACGGGGACGGAACCCTACGAGCAGTACTTC. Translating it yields CASSLSTGTEPYEQYF.

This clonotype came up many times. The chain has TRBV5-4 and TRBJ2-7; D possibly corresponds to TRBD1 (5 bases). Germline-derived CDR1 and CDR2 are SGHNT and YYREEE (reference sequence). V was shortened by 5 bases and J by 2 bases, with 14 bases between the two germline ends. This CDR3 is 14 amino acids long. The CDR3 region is CASSSQGEAYEQYF. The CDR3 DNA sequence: TGTGCCAGCAGTTCTCAGGGCGAAGCCTACGAGCAGTACTTC.

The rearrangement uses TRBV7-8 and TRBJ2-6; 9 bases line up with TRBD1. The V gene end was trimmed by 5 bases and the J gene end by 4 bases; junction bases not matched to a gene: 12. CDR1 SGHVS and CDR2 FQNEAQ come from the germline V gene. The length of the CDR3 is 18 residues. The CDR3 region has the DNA TGTGCCAGCAGCCCCCCGGGACAGGGAAAAGCGGGGGCCAACGTCCTGACTTTC. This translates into CASSPPGQGKAGANVLTF. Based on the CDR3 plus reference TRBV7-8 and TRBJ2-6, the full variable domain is GAGVSQSPRYKVAKRGQDVALRCDPISGHVSLFWYQQALGQGPEFLTYFQNEAQLDKSGLPSDRFFAERPEGSVSTLKIQRTQQEDSAVYLCASSPPGQGKAGANVLTFGAGSRLTVL.

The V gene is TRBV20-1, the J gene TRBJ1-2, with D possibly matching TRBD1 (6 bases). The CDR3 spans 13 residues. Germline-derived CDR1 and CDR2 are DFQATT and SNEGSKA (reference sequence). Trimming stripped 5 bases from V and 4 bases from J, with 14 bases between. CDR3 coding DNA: TGCAGTGCTGGTACAGGGATCCTCTATGGCTACACCTTC. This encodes CSAGTGILYGYTF.

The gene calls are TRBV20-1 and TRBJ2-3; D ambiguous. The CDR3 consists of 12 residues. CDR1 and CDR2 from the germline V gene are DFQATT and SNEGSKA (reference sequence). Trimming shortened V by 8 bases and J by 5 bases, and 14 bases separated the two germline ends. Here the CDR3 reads CSWNYGQDTQYF. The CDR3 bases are TGCAGTTGGAATTACGGGCAAGATACGCAGTATTTT.

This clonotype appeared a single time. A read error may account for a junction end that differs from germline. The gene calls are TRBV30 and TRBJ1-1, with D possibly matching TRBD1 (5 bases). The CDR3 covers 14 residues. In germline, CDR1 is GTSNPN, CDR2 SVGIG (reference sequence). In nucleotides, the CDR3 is TGTGTCTGGTCCCACCGGGGGAAGGTCACTGAAGCTTTCTTT. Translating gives CVWSHRGKVTEAFF.

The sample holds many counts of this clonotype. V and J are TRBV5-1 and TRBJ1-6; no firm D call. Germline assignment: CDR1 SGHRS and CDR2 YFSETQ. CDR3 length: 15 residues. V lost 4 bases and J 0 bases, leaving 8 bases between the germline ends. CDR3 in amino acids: CASSRDRSYNSPLHF. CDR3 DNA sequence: TGCGCCAGCAGCCGCGACCGCTCCTATAATTCACCCCTCCACTTT.

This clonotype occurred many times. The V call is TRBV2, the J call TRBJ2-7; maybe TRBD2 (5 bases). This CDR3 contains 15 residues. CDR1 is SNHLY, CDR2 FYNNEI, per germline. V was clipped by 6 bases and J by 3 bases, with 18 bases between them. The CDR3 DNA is TGTGCCAGCAGGGACCCCGGGGAAGGATTCTACGAGCAGTACTTC. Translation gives CASRDPGEGFYEQYF.

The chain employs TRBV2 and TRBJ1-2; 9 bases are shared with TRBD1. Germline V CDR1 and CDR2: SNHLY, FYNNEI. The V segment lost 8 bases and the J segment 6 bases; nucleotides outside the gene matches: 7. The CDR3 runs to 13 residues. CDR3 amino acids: CASHRTGANGYTF. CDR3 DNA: TGTGCCAGCCATAGGACAGGGGCCAATGGCTACACCTTC.

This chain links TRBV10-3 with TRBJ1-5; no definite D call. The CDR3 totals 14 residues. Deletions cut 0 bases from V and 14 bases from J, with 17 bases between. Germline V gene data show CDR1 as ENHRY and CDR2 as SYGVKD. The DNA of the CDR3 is TGTGCCATCAGTGAGTCGGGTCGCGGGTCCTACGAGCATTTT. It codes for CAISESGRGSYEHF.

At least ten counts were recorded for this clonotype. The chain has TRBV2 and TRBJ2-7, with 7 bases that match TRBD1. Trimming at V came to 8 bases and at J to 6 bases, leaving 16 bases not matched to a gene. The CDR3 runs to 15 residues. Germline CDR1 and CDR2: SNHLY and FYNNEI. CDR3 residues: CASGALRQGGSEQYF. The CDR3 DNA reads TGTGCCAGCGGGGCACTGCGACAGGGCGGAAGCGAGCAGTACTTC.

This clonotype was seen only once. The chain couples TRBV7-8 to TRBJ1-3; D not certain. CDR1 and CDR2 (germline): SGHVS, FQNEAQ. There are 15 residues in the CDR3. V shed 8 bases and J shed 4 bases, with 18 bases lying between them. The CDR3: CASSPLSVAGNTIYF. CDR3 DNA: TGTGCCAGCTCACCCCTCTCCGTGGCAGGAAACACCATATATTTT. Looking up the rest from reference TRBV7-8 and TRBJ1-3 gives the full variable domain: GAGVSQSPRYKVAKRGQDVALRCDPISGHVSLFWYQQALGQGPEFLTYFQNEAQLDKSGLPSDRFFAERPEGSVSTLKIQRTQQEDSAVYLCASSPLSVAGNTIYFGEGSWLTVV.